A single sample gave rise to the 2 T cell receptor beta chains below, sequenced in a study of glioma-infiltrating T cells after dendritic cell vaccination (dated by TCRdb to between 2015 and 2016). Receptors were amplified or captured by the immunoSEQ multiplex PCR assay. Held by TCRdb, this immuneACCESS table contains in-frame sequences only and omits some clones. Under half of the omission traces to an unresolved V gene where checked; the cause of the rest is unknown. The sample profile shows more than 45,000 clones; roughly 80% of them were found once. The ten largest clonotypes hold 15% to 18% of the sample. What the time point label conveys for this sample: after dendritic cell vaccination, including at tumor progression/relapse. The sample in question was blood, obtained after dendritic cell vaccination. Every receptor here comes from a human donor with glioblastoma.

J is TRBJ2-2 and V is TRBV7-9; 11 bases fit TRBD1. Germline V gives CDR1 SEHNR, CDR2 FQNEAQ (reference sequence). The CDR3 extends over 15 amino acids. V lost 5 bases and J lost 7; bases outside the gene matches: 6. This chain's CDR3 is CASSARTGGLGELFF. The CDR3 nucleotides are TGTGCCAGCAGCGCTCGGACAGGGGGCCTCGGGGAGCTGTTTTTT.

The chain has TRBV6-1 and TRBJ1-1; D unclear. The V gene's germline CDR1 is MNHNS and CDR2 SASEGT. The V gene lost 0 bases and the J gene lost 8 bases, with 10 bases spanning the gap. There are 13 residues in the CDR3. This CDR3 is CASSEAPGREAFF. The CDR3 nucleotides are TGTGCCAGCAGTGAAGCCCCCGGGAGGGAAGCTTTCTTT.